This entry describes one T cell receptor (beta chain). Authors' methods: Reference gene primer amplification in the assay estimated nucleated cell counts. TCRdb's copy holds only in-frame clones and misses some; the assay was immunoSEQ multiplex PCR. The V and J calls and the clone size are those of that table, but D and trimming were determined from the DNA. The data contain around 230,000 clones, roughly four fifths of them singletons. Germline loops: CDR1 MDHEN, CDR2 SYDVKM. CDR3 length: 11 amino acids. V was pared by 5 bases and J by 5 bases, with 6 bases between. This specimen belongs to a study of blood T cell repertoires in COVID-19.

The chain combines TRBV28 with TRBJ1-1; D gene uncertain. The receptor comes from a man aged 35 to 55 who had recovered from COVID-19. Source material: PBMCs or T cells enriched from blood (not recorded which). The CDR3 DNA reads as TGTGCCAGCAGTGAGGTAACTGAAGCTTTCTTT. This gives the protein CASSEVTEAFF.